Listed below are T cell receptor beta chains from one sample, sequenced in a study of cytomegalovirus exposure and HLA in healthy donors. Measured with immunoSEQ multiplex PCR; TCRdb has only the in-frame clones, and not every one. The sample shows some 98,000 clones, 70% to 90% of them seen only once. Material for sequencing was PBMCs. The receptors shown here come from a woman between 25 and 40 years old in good health and CMV-seronegative. CDR3s include the opening cysteine and the closing phenylalanine or tryptophan. D genes are given only for firm matches. Clone size is not always given. Where it is, it says once, few, many or a class for expanded clones.

CDR3nt	CDR3aa	len	abundance	v_gene	j_gene	d_gene
TGTAGCATTTACTACCTTGCGGACAGCCACACTGAAGCTTTCTTT	CSIYYLADSHTEAFF	15	.	TRBV29-1	TRBJ1-1	.
TGTGCCAGCGCCCTTGGGGGGGGAAATGAAAAACTGTTTTTT	CASALGGGNEKLFF	14	.	TRBV9	TRBJ1-4	.
TGCGCCAGCAGCTTGACCGGGGGTGAAACTGAAGCTTTCTTT	CASSLTGGETEAFF	14	few	TRBV5-1	TRBJ1-1	.
TGTGCCAGCGCCGAGGGCTGGATGGGTCAGCCCCAGCATTTT	CASAEGWMGQPQHF	14	.	TRBV2	TRBJ1-5	.
TGTGCCAGCAGTGAAGAGTGGGACGCAGCGGGGACCCAGTACTTC	CASSEEWDAAGTQYF	15	.	TRBV2	TRBJ2-5	.
TGTGCCAGCAGCTCCCCTGGGGGGGCCCTTTCCTACGAGCAGTACTTC	CASSSPGGALSYEQYF	16	once	TRBV7-9	TRBJ2-7	.
TGTGCCAGTAGGAGCCCGGGACAAGAATTGGAGCAGTACTTC	CASRSPGQELEQYF	14	.	TRBV19	TRBJ2-7	.
TGTGCCAGCGGCGGCGTACTGCCGGGGGAGCAGTACTTC	CASGGVLPGEQYF	13	.	TRBV10-3	TRBJ2-7	.
TGTGCCAGCAGCTTAGTCGGGGGGGAGACCCAGTACTTC	CASSLVGGETQYF	13	.	TRBV11-3	TRBJ2-5	TRBD2
TGCGCCAGCAGCCAAGAACCGGGAACTGAAGCTTTCTTT	CASSQEPGTEAFF	13	few	TRBV4-1	TRBJ1-1	.
TGTGCCAGCAGTGGTAGGGGGCGTTTGTCCTATGGCTACACCTTC	CASSGRGRLSYGYTF	15	.	TRBV6-1	TRBJ1-2	TRBD1
TGTGCCAGCAGTTACACGGAGGGGAGGAACACCATATATTTT	CASSYTEGRNTIYF	14	.	TRBV6-5	TRBJ1-3	.
TGCAGCGTTGCGTGGGCGACAGGGGGCACTAATCAGCCCCAGCATTTT	CSVAWATGGTNQPQHF	16	.	TRBV29-1	TRBJ1-5	TRBD1
TGTGCCAGCAGCGAACGAGCCGGGACTAGCGCGTACAATGAGCAGTTCTTC	CASSERAGTSAYNEQFF	17	.	TRBV9	TRBJ2-1	TRBD2
TGCGCCAGCAGCAAGGGTGCCGACAGGGGTTCCTACGAGCAGTACTTC	CASSKGADRGSYEQYF	16	once	TRBV5-1	TRBJ2-7	TRBD1
TGTGCCACCAGCGTGGAGGGCACTGAAGCTTTCTTT	CATSVEGTEAFF	12	.	TRBV15	TRBJ1-1	.
TGTGCCAGCAGCAGCTTGCAGGGTGATTCACCCCTCCACTTT	CASSSLQGDSPLHF	14	.	TRBV5-5	TRBJ1-6	.
TGTGCCAGCAGTTTTATGACAGGTTCCTACGAGCAGTACTTC	CASSFMTGSYEQYF	14	.	TRBV28	TRBJ2-7	.
TGTGCCAGCAGCTCCACAGGGACTAGTAACGAGCAGTACTTC	CASSSTGTSNEQYF	14	.	TRBV7-2	TRBJ2-7	TRBD2
TGCGCCAGCAGCTTGGGGTTGGGAGGGCAAGAGACCCAGTACTTC	CASSLGLGGQETQYF	15	.	TRBV5-1	TRBJ2-5	TRBD2
TGTGCCAGTATTTACAGGGCAGTGAACACTGAAGCTTTCTTT	CASIYRAVNTEAFF	14	.	TRBV19	TRBJ1-1	.
TGTGCCAGCAGCTTAGATAGGAGGGGTGGGAATTCACCCCTCCACTTT	CASSLDRRGGNSPLHF	16	few	TRBV11-2	TRBJ1-6	.
TGTGCCAGCAGCGTAGCGGGGGACGGCTATGGCTACACCTTC	CASSVAGDGYGYTF	14	.	TRBV9	TRBJ1-2	.
TGCGCCAGCAGCCAAGCAGGGACAGGGATCCACGAGCAGTACTTC	CASSQAGTGIHEQYF	15	few	TRBV4-3	TRBJ2-7	TRBD1
TGTGCCAGCAGGAGCTACACTGAAGCTTTCTTT	CASRSYTEAFF	11	.	TRBV28	TRBJ1-1	.
TGCGCCAGCAGCTTGGACCCCAGCTCCTACAATGAGCAGTTCTTC	CASSLDPSSYNEQFF	15	.	TRBV5-1	TRBJ2-1	.
TGCGCCAGCAGCCTGTCCGGGACAGGGACCTACGAGCAGTACTTC	CASSLSGTGTYEQYF	15	.	TRBV4-3	TRBJ2-7	TRBD1